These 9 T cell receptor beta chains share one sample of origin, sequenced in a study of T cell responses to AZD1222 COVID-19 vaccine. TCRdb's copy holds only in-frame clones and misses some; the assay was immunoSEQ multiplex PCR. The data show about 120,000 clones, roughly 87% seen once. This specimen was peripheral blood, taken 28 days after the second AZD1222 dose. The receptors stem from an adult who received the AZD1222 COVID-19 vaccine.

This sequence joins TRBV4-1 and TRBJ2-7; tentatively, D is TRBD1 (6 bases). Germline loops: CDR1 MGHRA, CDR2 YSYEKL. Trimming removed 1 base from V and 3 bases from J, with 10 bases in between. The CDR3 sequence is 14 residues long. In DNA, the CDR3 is TGCGCCAGCAGCCAAGGGGACACTAACTACGAGCAGTACTTC. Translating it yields CASSQGDTNYEQYF.

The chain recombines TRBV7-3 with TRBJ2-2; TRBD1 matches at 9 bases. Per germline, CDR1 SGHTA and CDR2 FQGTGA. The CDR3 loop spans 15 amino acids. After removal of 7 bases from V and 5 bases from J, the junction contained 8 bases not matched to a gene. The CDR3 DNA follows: TGTGCCAGCACCCCGACAGGGGGACGGACCGGGGAGCTGTTTTTT. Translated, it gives CASTPTGGRTGELFF.

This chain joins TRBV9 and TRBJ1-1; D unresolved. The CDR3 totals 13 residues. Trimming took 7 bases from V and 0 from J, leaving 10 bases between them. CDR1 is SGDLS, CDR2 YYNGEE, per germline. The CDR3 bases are TGTGCCAGCGCAGGAAATATGAACACTGAAGCTTTCTTT. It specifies CASAGNMNTEAFF.

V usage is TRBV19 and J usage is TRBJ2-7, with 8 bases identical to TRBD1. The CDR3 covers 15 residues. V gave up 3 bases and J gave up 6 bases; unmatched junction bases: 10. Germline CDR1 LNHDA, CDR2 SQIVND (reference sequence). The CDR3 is CASSISGQGRSEQYF. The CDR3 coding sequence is TGTGCCAGTAGTATTTCAGGACAGGGAAGAAGCGAGCAGTACTTC.

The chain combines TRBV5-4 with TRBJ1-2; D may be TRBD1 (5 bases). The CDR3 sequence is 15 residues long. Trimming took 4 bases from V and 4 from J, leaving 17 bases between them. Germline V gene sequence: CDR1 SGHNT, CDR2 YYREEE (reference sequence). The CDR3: CASSPQRTQGYGYTF. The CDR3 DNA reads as TGTGCCAGCAGCCCACAGCGAACTCAGGGCTATGGCTACACCTTC.

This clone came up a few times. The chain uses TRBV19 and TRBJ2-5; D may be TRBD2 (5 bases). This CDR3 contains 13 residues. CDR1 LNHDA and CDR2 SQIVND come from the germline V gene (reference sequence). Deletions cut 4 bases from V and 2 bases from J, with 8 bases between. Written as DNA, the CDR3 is TGTGCCAGTAGTACCCGGGATCAAGAGACCCAGTACTTC. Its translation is CASSTRDQETQYF.

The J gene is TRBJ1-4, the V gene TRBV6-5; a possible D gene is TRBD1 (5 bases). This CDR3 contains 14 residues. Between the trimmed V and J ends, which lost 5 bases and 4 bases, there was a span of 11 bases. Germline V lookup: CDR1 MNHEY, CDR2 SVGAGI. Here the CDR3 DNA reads TGTGCCAGCAGTCACAGGCTTGGTAATGAAAAACTGTTTTTT. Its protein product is CASSHRLGNEKLFF.

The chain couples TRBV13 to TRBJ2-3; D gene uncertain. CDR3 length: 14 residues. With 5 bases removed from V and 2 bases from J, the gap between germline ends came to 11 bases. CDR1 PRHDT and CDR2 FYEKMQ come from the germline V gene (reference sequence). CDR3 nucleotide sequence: TGTGCCAGCAGCCCCCCCCGCACCACAGATACGCAGTATTTT. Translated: CASSPPRTTDTQYF.

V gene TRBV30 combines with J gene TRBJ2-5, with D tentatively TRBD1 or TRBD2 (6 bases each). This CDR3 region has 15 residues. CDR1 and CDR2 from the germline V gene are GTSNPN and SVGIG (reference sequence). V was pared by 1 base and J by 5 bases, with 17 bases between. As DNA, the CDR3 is TGTGCCTGGAGTGCACGGGGGCTAGCAGGGGAGACCCAGTACTTC. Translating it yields CAWSARGLAGETQYF.